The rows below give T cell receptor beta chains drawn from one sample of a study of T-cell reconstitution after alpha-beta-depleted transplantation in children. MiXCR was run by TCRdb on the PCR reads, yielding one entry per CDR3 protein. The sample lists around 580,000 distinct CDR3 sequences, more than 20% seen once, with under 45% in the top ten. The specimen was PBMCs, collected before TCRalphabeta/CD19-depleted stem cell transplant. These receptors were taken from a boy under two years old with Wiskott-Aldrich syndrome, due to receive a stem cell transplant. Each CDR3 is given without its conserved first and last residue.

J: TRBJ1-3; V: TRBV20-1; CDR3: SADGGSGNTIY
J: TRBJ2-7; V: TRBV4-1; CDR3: ASSHGTRGTLSYEQY
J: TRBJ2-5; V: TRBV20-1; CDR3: SARKYQETQY
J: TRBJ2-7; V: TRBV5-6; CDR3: ASSFADRIYEQY
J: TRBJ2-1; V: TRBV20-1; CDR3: SASEDYYNEQF
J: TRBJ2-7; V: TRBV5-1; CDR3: ASSVGTAFSYEQY
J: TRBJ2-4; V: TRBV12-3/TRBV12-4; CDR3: ASRRSTRTNIQY
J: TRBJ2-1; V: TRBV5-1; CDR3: AGSLEFNEQF
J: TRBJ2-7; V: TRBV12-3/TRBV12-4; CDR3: ASALLYEQY
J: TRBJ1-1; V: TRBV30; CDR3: AWSINRGNTEAF
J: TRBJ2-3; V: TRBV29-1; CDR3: SALAGNTDTQY
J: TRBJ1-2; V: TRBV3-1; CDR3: ASSPIEGVGYT
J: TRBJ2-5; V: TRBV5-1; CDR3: ASNQGSRGYWETQY
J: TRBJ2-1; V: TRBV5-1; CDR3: ASNPSGSRANEQF
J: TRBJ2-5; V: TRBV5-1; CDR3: ASSSTGGLEETQY
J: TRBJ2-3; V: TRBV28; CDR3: ASSLNRGAADTQY
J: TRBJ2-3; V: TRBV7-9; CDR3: ASSFWGRGDTQY
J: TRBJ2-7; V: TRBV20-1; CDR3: SASETSGFLYEQY
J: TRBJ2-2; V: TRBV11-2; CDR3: ASSRSGGNTGELF
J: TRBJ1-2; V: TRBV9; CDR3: ASSVDGTAYGYT
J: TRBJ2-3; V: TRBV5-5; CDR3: ASSHGWRETPTDTQY
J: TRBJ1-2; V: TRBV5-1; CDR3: ASSSQGSTYGYT
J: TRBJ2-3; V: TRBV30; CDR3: AWSVRRLATHTQY
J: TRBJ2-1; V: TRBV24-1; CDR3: ATSDSGWSYNEQF